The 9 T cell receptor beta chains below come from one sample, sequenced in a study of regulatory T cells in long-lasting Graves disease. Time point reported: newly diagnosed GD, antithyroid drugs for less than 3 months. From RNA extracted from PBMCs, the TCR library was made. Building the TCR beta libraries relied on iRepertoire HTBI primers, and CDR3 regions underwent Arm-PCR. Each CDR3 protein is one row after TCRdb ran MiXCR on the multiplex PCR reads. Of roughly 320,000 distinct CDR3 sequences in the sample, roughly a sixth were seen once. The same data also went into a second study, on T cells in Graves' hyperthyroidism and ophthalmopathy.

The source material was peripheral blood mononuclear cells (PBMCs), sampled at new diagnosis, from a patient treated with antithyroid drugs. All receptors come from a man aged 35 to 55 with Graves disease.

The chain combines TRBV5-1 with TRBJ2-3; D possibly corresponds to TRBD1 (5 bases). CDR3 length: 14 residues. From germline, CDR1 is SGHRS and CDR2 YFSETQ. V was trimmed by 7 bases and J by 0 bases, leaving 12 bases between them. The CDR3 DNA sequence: TGCGCCAGCCTTTTGGACACCAGCACAGATACGCAGTATTTT. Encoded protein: CASLLDTSTDTQYF.

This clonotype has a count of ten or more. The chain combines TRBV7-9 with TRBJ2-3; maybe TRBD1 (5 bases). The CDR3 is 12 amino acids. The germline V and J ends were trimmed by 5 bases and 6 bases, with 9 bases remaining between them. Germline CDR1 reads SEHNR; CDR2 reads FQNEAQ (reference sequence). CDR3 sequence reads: CASSLKGDTQYF. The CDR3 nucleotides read TGTGCCAGCAGCCTAAAGGGGGATACGCAGTATTTT.

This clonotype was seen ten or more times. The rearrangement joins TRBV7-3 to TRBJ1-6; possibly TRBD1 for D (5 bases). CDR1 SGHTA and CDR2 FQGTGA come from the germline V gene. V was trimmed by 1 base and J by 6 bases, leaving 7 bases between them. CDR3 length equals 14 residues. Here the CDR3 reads CASSLMGPNSPLHF. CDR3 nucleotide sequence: TGTGCCAGCAGCTTAATGGGACCTAATTCACCCCTCCACTTT. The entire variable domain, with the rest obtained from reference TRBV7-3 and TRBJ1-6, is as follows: GAGVSQTPSNKVTEKGKYVELRCDPISGHTALYWYRQSLGQGPEFLIYFQGTGAADDSGLPNDRFFAVRPEGSVSTLKIQRTERGDSAVYLCASSLMGPNSPLHFGNGTRLTVT.

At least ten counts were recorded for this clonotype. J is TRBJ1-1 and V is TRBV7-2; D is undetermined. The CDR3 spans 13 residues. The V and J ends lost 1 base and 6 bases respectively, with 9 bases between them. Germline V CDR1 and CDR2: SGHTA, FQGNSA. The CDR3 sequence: CASSLVWTSEAFF. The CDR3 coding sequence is TGTGCCAGCAGCTTAGTTTGGACTTCTGAAGCTTTCTTT.

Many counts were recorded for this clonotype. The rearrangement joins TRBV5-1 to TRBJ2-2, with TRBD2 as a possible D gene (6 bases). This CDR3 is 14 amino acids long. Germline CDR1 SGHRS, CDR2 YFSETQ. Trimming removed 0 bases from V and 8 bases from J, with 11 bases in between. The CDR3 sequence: CASSLEPSVGELFF. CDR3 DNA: TGCGCCAGCAGCTTGGAACCTAGCGTTGGGGAGCTGTTTTTT.

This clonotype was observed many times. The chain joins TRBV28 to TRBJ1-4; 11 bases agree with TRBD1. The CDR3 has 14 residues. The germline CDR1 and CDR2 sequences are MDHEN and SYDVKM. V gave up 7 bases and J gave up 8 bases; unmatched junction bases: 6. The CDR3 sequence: CASTGQGAWEKLFF. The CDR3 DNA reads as TGTGCCAGCACTGGACAGGGGGCTTGGGAAAAACTGTTTTTT.

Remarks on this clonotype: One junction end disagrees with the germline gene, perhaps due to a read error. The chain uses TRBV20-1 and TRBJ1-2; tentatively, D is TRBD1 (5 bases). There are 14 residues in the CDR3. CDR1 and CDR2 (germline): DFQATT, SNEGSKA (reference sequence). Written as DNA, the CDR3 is TGCAGTGCTAGATCTCAGGGAACTAACTATGGCTACGCCTTC. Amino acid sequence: CSARSQGTNYGYAF.

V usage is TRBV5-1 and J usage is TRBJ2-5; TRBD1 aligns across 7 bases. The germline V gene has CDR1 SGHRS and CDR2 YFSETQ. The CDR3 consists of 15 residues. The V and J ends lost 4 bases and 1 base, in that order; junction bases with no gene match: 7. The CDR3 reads CASSLGQSSQETQYF. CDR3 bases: TGCGCCAGCAGCCTGGGACAGAGCAGCCAAGAGACCCAGTACTTC.

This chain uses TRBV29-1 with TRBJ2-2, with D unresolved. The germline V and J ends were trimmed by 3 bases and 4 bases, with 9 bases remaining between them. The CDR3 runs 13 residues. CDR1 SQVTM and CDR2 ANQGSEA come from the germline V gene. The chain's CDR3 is CSVDSQRTGELFF. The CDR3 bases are TGCAGCGTTGATTCCCAACGCACCGGGGAGCTGTTTTTT.